The 11 T cell receptor beta chains listed next were all sequenced from one sample in a study of spatial heterogeneity in lung cancer (dated by TCRdb to between 2018 and 2020). The receptor library was made with 5' RACE. The instrument given in TCRdb is NextSeq 500. TCRdb ran its own pipeline on the public reads, namely fastp trimming at Q25 and MiXCR clone calling, and kept in-frame beta chains. Every distinct CDR3 protein forms one entry, paired with its most common genes and DNA. The sample has 30,000 to 45,000 distinct CDR3 sequences on record, approximately 3.1% of them singletons. The biggest ten clones account for about 34% of the sample. The intended sense of this specimen's time point label: sample taken at primary tumor resection. Sequencing used normal lung tissue next to the tumor, obtained at surgery. These receptors originate from a male donor with early-stage non-small cell lung cancer.

This clonotype has ten or more counts. This chain links TRBV5-1 with TRBJ2-5, with TRBD1 identical over 7 bases. Losses at the gene ends were 3 bases for V and 4 bases for J; bases not matched to a gene: 12. The CDR3 loop spans 16 amino acids. Germline-derived CDR1 and CDR2 are SGHRS and YFSETQ. The DNA of the CDR3 is TGCGCCAGCAGCTCCCTAACGACAGGGAGATTAGAGACCCAGTACTTC. Protein product: CASSSLTTGRLETQYF.

Many counts were recorded for this clonotype. V is TRBV3-1 and J is TRBJ1-6; D is unclear. The ends were cut back, 1 base at V and 8 bases at J, with 15 bases in the middle. CDR3 length equals 16 residues. CDR1 LGHDT and CDR2 YNNKEL come from the germline V gene (reference sequence). CDR3 in DNA: TGTGCCAGCAGCCAAGGAGCCGGCGGTCGTGATTCACCCCTCCACTTT. This encodes CASSQGAGGRDSPLHF.

This clonotype was picked up many times. CDR3 sequence reads: CASKTVHTSGGSYNEQFF. CDR3 sequence (DNA): TGTGCCAGCAAAACCGTCCACACTAGCGGGGGGTCCTACAATGAGCAGTTCTTC. V gene TRBV6-5 combines with J gene TRBJ2-1; 12 bases line up with TRBD2. The V gene's germline CDR1 is MNHEY and CDR2 SVGAGI. The J segment lost 1 base and the V segment lost 7 bases, leaving 11 bases of the junction unmatched. The CDR3 totals 18 residues.

In its sample, this clonotype was seen many times. V is TRBV11-2 and J is TRBJ2-2; perhaps TRBD2 as D (6 bases). Germline V lookup: CDR1 SGHAT, CDR2 FQNNGV. This CDR3 region has 13 residues. V dropped 4 bases and J dropped 5 bases, with 8 bases sitting between them. The CDR3, as DNA: TGTGCCAGCAGCTGGGAGGTAACCGGGGAGCTGTTTTTT. This gives the protein CASSWEVTGELFF.

Only a few counts were recorded for this clonotype. The chain combines TRBV4-1 with TRBJ1-5; no clear D gene. The germline V and J ends were trimmed by 4 bases and 3 bases, with 13 bases remaining between them. The CDR3 runs to 15 residues. The V gene's germline CDR1 is MGHRA and CDR2 YSYEKL. The DNA for the CDR3 is TGCGCCAGCAGCCGAGAAGGGCGGGACAATCAGCCCCAGCATTTT. As protein: CASSREGRDNQPQHF.

The sample holds many counts of this clonotype. The chain uses TRBV6-2 or TRBV6-3 and TRBJ1-1; D unresolved. Between the trimmed V and J ends, which lost 5 bases and 5 bases, there was a span of 9 bases. The CDR3 loop spans 12 amino acids. Germline CDR1 reads MNHEY; CDR2 reads SVGEGT. This CDR3 is CASSTGRTEAFF. The CDR3 bases are TGTGCCAGCAGTACGGGCCGAACTGAAGCTTTCTTT.

This clonotype was detected many times. CDR3: CAISDGGFQPQHF. DNA of the CDR3: TGTGCCATCAGTGACGGGGGATTTCAGCCCCAGCATTTT. This rearrangement joins TRBV10-3 to TRBJ1-5, with D tentatively TRBD1 (5 bases). The CDR3 consists of 13 residues. V shed 3 bases and J shed 6 bases, with 9 bases lying between them. Germline loops: CDR1 ENHRY, CDR2 SYGVKD.

This clonotype has a handful of counts. The V gene is TRBV20-1, the J gene TRBJ1-2; 8 bases are shared with TRBD1. With 5 bases clipped from V and 8 bases from J, the junction kept 13 bases outside the gene matches. Germline assignment: CDR1 DFQATT and CDR2 SNEGSKA (reference sequence). The length of the CDR3 is 14 residues. The CDR3 DNA reads TGCAGTGCTGAACTTGGACAGGGCGTCGGCGGCTACACCTTC. Translating gives CSAELGQGVGGYTF.

Many counts were recorded for this clonotype. This chain links TRBV3-1 with TRBJ2-1; TRBD2 matches at 11 bases. CDR1 and CDR2 from the germline V gene are LGHDT and YNNKEL (reference sequence). V lost 8 bases, J lost 5 bases, and 8 bases stayed unmatched. There are 15 residues in the CDR3. In DNA, the CDR3 is TGTGCCAGCGGGGGACTAGCGGCGGGAGACAATGAGCAGTTCTTC. It translates to CASGGLAAGDNEQFF.

This clonotype has at least ten counts. The chain uses TRBV6-5 and TRBJ1-1, with D possibly being TRBD1 (6 bases). The CDR3 spans 14 residues. CDR1 and CDR2 from the germline V gene are MNHEY and SVGAGI. V was clipped by 2 bases and J by 4 bases, with 11 bases between them. CDR3 amino acids: CASSYGGAGTEAFF. The CDR3 coding sequence is TGTGCCAGCAGTTACGGGGGGGCGGGCACTGAAGCTTTCTTT.

The rearrangement joins TRBV7-9 to TRBJ1-6, with unresolved D. The V gene's germline CDR1 is SEHNR and CDR2 FQNEAQ (reference sequence). V lost 2 bases and J lost 0, with 8 bases in between. The CDR3 runs 16 residues. CDR3 residues: CASSLSQSSYNSPLHF. CDR3 nucleotides: TGTGCCAGCAGCTTATCCCAAAGCTCCTATAATTCACCCCTCCACTTT.